These T cell receptor beta chains were read from a single sample in a study of a mutant IDH1 vaccine in newly diagnosed glioma. TCRdb keeps only in-frame clones here, not all; method: immunoSEQ multiplex PCR. The sample has around 78,000 clones, almost 85% seen once. Their antigens are not known. The input for sequencing was PBMCs, taken from a glioma patient whose treatment included an IDH1 peptide vaccine. The receptors shown here come from a man aged 30-40 years with glioma. Some clones in this sample may be carry-over from other donors' samples. Both conserved end residues are part of each CDR3. D genes are given only for firm matches. Not all rows give a size; the values are once, few, many and, for expanded clones, a class.

d_gene: TRBD2
j_gene: TRBJ2-3
abundance: .
len: 16
v_gene: TRBV6-6
CDR3aa: CASSSGLAGATDTQYF
CDR3nt: TGTGCCAGCAGTTCCGGACTAGCGGGGGCCACAGATACGCAGTATTTT

d_gene: .
j_gene: TRBJ2-7
abundance: .
len: 12
v_gene: TRBV7-9
CDR3aa: CASSSTNYEQYF
CDR3nt: TGTGCCAGCAGCTCTACCAACTACGAGCAGTACTTC

d_gene: .
j_gene: TRBJ2-5
abundance: once
len: 13
v_gene: TRBV13
CDR3aa: CASSLETLETQYF
CDR3nt: TGTGCCAGCAGCTTAGAGACCTTAGAGACCCAGTACTTC

d_gene: .
j_gene: TRBJ2-2
abundance: .
len: 12
v_gene: TRBV5-1
CDR3aa: CASSFSESELFF
CDR3nt: TGCGCCAGCAGCTTCAGTGAGAGTGAGCTGTTTTTT

d_gene: .
j_gene: TRBJ2-1
abundance: .
len: 13
v_gene: TRBV9
CDR3aa: CASSVDVQNEQFF
CDR3nt: TGTGCCAGCAGCGTAGATGTGCAGAATGAGCAGTTCTTC

d_gene: .
j_gene: TRBJ1-2
abundance: .
len: 14
v_gene: TRBV9
CDR3aa: CASRGAGGSYGYTF
CDR3nt: TGTGCCAGCAGAGGGGCGGGAGGTTCCTATGGCTACACCTTC

d_gene: .
j_gene: TRBJ1-5
abundance: .
len: 15
v_gene: TRBV4-1
CDR3aa: CASSFGPLKNQPQHF
CDR3nt: TGCGCCAGCAGCTTTGGGCCCTTGAAGAATCAGCCCCAGCATTTT

d_gene: .
j_gene: TRBJ1-3
abundance: .
len: 13
v_gene: TRBV6-6
CDR3aa: CASSRDGGNTIYF
CDR3nt: TGTGCCAGCAGTCGGGACGGTGGAAACACCATATATTTT

d_gene: .
j_gene: TRBJ1-4
abundance: .
len: 13
v_gene: TRBV19
CDR3aa: CASRLNEREKLFF
CDR3nt: TGTGCCAGTAGACTGAACGAAAGGGAAAAACTGTTTTTT

d_gene: TRBD1
j_gene: TRBJ1-2
abundance: .
len: 14
v_gene: TRBV2
CDR3aa: CASSVQGNNYGYTF
CDR3nt: TGTGCCAGCAGTGTACAGGGGAACAACTATGGCTACACCTTC

d_gene: .
j_gene: TRBJ2-5
abundance: once
len: 17
v_gene: TRBV5-6
CDR3aa: CASSSGLGEQRVETQYF
CDR3nt: TGTGCCAGCAGCTCTGGGTTAGGGGAACAAAGAGTAGAGACCCAGTACTTC

d_gene: .
j_gene: TRBJ1-4
abundance: .
len: 15
v_gene: TRBV28
CDR3aa: CASSFDFQGHEKLFF
CDR3nt: TGTGCCAGCAGTTTTGATTTCCAGGGACATGAAAAACTGTTTTTT

d_gene: .
j_gene: TRBJ2-2
abundance: .
len: 15
v_gene: TRBV11-2
CDR3aa: CASSLDRAGTGELFF
CDR3nt: TGTGCCAGCAGCTTAGACAGGGCGGGCACCGGGGAGCTGTTTTTT

d_gene: .
j_gene: TRBJ2-7
abundance: .
len: 11
v_gene: TRBV6-6
CDR3aa: CASSYSGEQYF
CDR3nt: TGTGCCAGCAGTTACTCGGGCGAGCAGTACTTC

d_gene: .
j_gene: TRBJ2-7
abundance: .
len: 14
v_gene: TRBV28
CDR3aa: CASSYPGQYYEQYF
CDR3nt: TGTGCCAGCAGTTATCCGGGACAATACTACGAGCAGTACTTC

d_gene: TRBD1
j_gene: TRBJ2-7
abundance: .
len: 14
v_gene: TRBV6-1
CDR3aa: CASRLDRVIYEQYF
CDR3nt: TGTGCCAGCAGACTGGACAGGGTAATCTACGAGCAGTACTTC

d_gene: .
j_gene: TRBJ2-2
abundance: .
len: 15
v_gene: TRBV27
CDR3aa: CASSFLPPGTGELFF
CDR3nt: TGTGCCAGCAGTTTCCTACCCCCGGGCACCGGGGAGCTGTTTTTT

d_gene: .
j_gene: TRBJ1-6
abundance: .
len: 15
v_gene: TRBV7-9
CDR3aa: CASSQNGGWNSPLHF
CDR3nt: TGTGCCAGCAGCCAAAACGGGGGTTGGAATTCACCCCTCCACTTT

d_gene: TRBD1
j_gene: TRBJ2-2
abundance: .
len: 15
v_gene: TRBV5-6
CDR3aa: CASSSRGRGTGELFF
CDR3nt: TGTGCCAGCAGCTCTAGGGGGCGAGGCACCGGGGAGCTGTTTTTT

d_gene: TRBD1
j_gene: TRBJ2-1
abundance: .
len: 14
v_gene: TRBV30
CDR3aa: CAWTRDRSYNEQFF
CDR3nt: TGTGCCTGGACAAGGGACAGGTCCTACAATGAGCAGTTCTTC

d_gene: .
j_gene: TRBJ1-6
abundance: .
len: 19
v_gene: TRBV7-9
CDR3aa: CASSSRAGTKNFNNSPLHF
CDR3nt: TGTGCCAGCAGCTCTAGAGCCGGGACCAAAAATTTCAACAATTCACCCCTCCACTTT

d_gene: TRBD2
j_gene: TRBJ2-7
abundance: .
len: 16
v_gene: TRBV4-1
CDR3aa: CASSLGSGSSSYEQYF
CDR3nt: TGCGCCAGCAGCCTTGGTAGCGGGAGCAGCTCCTACGAGCAGTACTTC

d_gene: TRBD1
j_gene: TRBJ1-5
abundance: .
len: 14
v_gene: TRBV28
CDR3aa: CAIKGATRNQPQHF
CDR3nt: TGTGCCATCAAGGGGGCTACACGCAATCAGCCCCAGCATTTT

d_gene: .
j_gene: TRBJ1-4
abundance: once
len: 14
v_gene: TRBV14
CDR3aa: CASSQDLGKEKLFF
CDR3nt: TGTGCCAGCAGCCAAGATCTAGGGAAGGAAAAACTGTTTTTT

d_gene: .
j_gene: TRBJ2-7
abundance: .
len: 14
v_gene: TRBV25-1
CDR3aa: CASSEPGTFYEQYF
CDR3nt: TGTGCCAGCAGTGAGCCAGGGACATTCTACGAGCAGTACTTC

d_gene: TRBD1
j_gene: TRBJ1-4
abundance: once
len: 11
v_gene: TRBV29-1
CDR3aa: CSVQGRQGAEF
CDR3nt: TGCAGCGTTCAGGGGCGACAGGGGGCGGAATTT

d_gene: TRBD2
j_gene: TRBJ2-1
abundance: once
len: 16
v_gene: TRBV9
CDR3aa: CASSAKLAGTDNEQFF
CDR3nt: TGTGCCAGCAGCGCGAAACTAGCGGGGACTGACAATGAGCAGTTCTTC

d_gene: .
j_gene: TRBJ1-5
abundance: .
len: 15
v_gene: TRBV5-1
CDR3aa: CASSLGWQPNQPQHF
CDR3nt: TGCGCCAGCAGCTTGGGTTGGCAGCCCAATCAGCCCCAGCATTTT

d_gene: .
j_gene: TRBJ1-2
abundance: .
len: 13
v_gene: TRBV10-3
CDR3aa: CAISELGQGGYTF
CDR3nt: TGTGCCATCAGTGAATTAGGGCAGGGGGGCTACACCTTC

d_gene: TRBD1
j_gene: TRBJ1-5
abundance: .
len: 14
v_gene: TRBV7-2
CDR3aa: CASSFRTGDQPQHF
CDR3nt: TGTGCCAGCAGCTTTAGGACAGGGGATCAGCCCCAGCATTTT

d_gene: .
j_gene: TRBJ1-2
abundance: .
len: 13
v_gene: TRBV9
CDR3aa: CASHGHPNYGYTF
CDR3nt: TGTGCCAGCCACGGACATCCAAACTATGGCTACACCTTC

d_gene: TRBD2
j_gene: TRBJ2-1
abundance: few
len: 14
v_gene: TRBV6-5
CDR3aa: CASSYSGTNNEQFF
CDR3nt: TGTGCCAGCAGTTACTCCGGGACTAACAATGAGCAGTTCTTC

d_gene: .
j_gene: TRBJ2-5
abundance: .
len: 14
v_gene: TRBV5-4
CDR3aa: CASSLAGLWETQYF
CDR3nt: TGTGCCAGCAGCTTGGCGGGACTCTGGGAGACCCAGTACTTC

d_gene: TRBD1
j_gene: TRBJ1-2
abundance: .
len: 15
v_gene: TRBV6-6
CDR3aa: CASSYMGQGNYGYTF
CDR3nt: TGTGCCAGCAGTTACATGGGACAGGGCAACTATGGCTACACCTTC

d_gene: .
j_gene: TRBJ1-2
abundance: .
len: 15
v_gene: TRBV6-1
CDR3aa: CASSEEPGGGYGYTF
CDR3nt: TGTGCCAGCAGTGAAGAGCCAGGAGGAGGCTATGGCTACACCTTC

d_gene: TRBD1
j_gene: TRBJ1-1
abundance: .
len: 16
v_gene: TRBV5-1
CDR3aa: CASTLLTGGRNTEAFF
CDR3nt: TGCGCCAGCACCCTCTTGACAGGGGGCAGGAACACTGAAGCTTTCTTT

d_gene: TRBD1
j_gene: TRBJ2-3
abundance: .
len: 16
v_gene: TRBV10-3
CDR3aa: CAISEGRGLVTDTQYF
CDR3nt: TGTGCCATCAGTGAGGGTAGGGGGCTTGTCACAGATACGCAGTATTTT

d_gene: .
j_gene: TRBJ2-7
abundance: .
len: 11
v_gene: TRBV20-1
CDR3aa: CSATTDYEQYF
CDR3nt: TGCAGTGCCACAACAGATTACGAGCAGTACTTC

d_gene: TRBD1
j_gene: TRBJ2-2
abundance: few
len: 16
v_gene: TRBV9
CDR3aa: CASSVEGDSYTGELFF
CDR3nt: TGTGCCAGCAGCGTAGAGGGGGACAGTTACACCGGGGAGCTGTTTTTT

d_gene: .
j_gene: TRBJ1-2
abundance: .
len: 13
v_gene: TRBV7-9
CDR3aa: CASSPDTGFGYTF
CDR3nt: TGTGCCAGCAGCCCGGACACAGGGTTTGGCTACACCTTC

d_gene: TRBD2
j_gene: TRBJ2-5
abundance: .
len: 16
v_gene: TRBV7-9
CDR3aa: CASKRGRRERGETQYF
CDR3nt: TGTGCCAGCAAGAGAGGCCGGAGAGAGCGGGGGGAGACCCAGTACTTC

d_gene: .
j_gene: TRBJ2-1
abundance: .
len: 15
v_gene: TRBV29-1
CDR3aa: CSVEGGRGSYNEQFF
CDR3nt: TGCAGCGTTGAAGGTGGGAGAGGTTCCTACAATGAGCAGTTCTTC

d_gene: .
j_gene: TRBJ1-1
abundance: few
len: 14
v_gene: TRBV6-5
CDR3aa: CASSRGVANTEAFF
CDR3nt: TGTGCCAGCAGTCGCGGGGTGGCGAACACTGAAGCTTTCTTT

d_gene: .
j_gene: TRBJ1-5
abundance: .
len: 16
v_gene: TRBV19
CDR3aa: CASSISSAVSNQPQHF
CDR3nt: TGTGCCAGTAGTATTAGTTCGGCGGTTAGTAATCAGCCCCAGCATTTT

d_gene: .
j_gene: TRBJ2-7
abundance: .
len: 13
v_gene: TRBV5-1
CDR3aa: CASSLDPRDEQYF
CDR3nt: TGCGCCAGCAGCTTAGACCCGCGGGACGAGCAGTACTTC

d_gene: TRBD1
j_gene: TRBJ1-2
abundance: .
len: 15
v_gene: TRBV4-1
CDR3aa: CASSQSGTDLYGYTF
CDR3nt: TGCGCCAGCAGCCAAAGCGGGACAGACCTCTATGGCTACACCTTC

d_gene: .
j_gene: TRBJ2-7
abundance: .
len: 13
v_gene: TRBV5-4
CDR3aa: CASSLGSGYEQYF
CDR3nt: TGTGCCAGCAGCTTGGGATCGGGGTACGAGCAGTACTTC

d_gene: .
j_gene: TRBJ2-5
abundance: once
len: 13
v_gene: TRBV30
CDR3aa: CAGGLRGQETQYF
CDR3nt: TGTGCCGGCGGCTTGAGAGGGCAAGAGACCCAGTACTTC

d_gene: .
j_gene: TRBJ2-6
abundance: .
len: 14
v_gene: TRBV7-9
CDR3aa: CASSRLVGANVLTF
CDR3nt: TGTGCCAGCAGTAGGTTGGTGGGGGCCAACGTCCTGACTTTC

d_gene: .
j_gene: TRBJ2-1
abundance: once
len: 12
v_gene: TRBV7-9
CDR3aa: CASSSALAEQFF
CDR3nt: TGTGCCAGCAGCTCTGCACTGGCTGAGCAGTTCTTC

d_gene: .
j_gene: TRBJ1-1
abundance: .
len: 15
v_gene: TRBV4-3
CDR3aa: CASSQGRQRNTEAFF
CDR3nt: TGCGCCAGCAGCCAAGGGAGACAGCGGAACACTGAAGCTTTCTTT

d_gene: .
j_gene: TRBJ1-1
abundance: .
len: 13
v_gene: TRBV2
CDR3aa: CASSLRGETEAFF
CDR3nt: TGTGCCAGCAGTCTGAGGGGGGAAACTGAAGCTTTCTTT

d_gene: TRBD1
j_gene: TRBJ1-6
abundance: once
len: 14
v_gene: TRBV13
CDR3aa: CASSTRTGNSPLHF
CDR3nt: TGTGCCAGCAGCACCCGGACAGGGAATTCACCCCTCCACTTT